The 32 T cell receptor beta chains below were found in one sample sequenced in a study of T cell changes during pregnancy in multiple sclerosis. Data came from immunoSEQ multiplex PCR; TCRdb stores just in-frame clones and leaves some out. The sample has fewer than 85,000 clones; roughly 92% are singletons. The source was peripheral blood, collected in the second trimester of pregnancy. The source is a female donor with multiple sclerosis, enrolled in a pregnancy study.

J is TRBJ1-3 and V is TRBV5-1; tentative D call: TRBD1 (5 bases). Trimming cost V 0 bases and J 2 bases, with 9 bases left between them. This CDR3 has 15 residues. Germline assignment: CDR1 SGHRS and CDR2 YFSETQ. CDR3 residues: CASSLVGGTGNTIYF. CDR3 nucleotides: TGCGCCAGCAGCTTGGTTGGGGGGACTGGAAACACCATATATTTT.

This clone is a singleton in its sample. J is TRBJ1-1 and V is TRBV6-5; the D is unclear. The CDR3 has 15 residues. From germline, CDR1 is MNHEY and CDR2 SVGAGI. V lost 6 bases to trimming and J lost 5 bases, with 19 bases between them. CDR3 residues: CASSTSGRLRTEAFF. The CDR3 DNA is TGTGCCAGCAGCACCTCTGGGCGCCTTCGGACTGAAGCTTTCTTT.

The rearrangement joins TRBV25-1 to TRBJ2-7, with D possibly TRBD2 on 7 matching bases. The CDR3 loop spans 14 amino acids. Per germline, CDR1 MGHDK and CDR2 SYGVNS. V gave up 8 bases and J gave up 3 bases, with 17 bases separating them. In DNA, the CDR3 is TGTGCCAGCGAAACAGGGTGGGAGGGCTACGAGCAGTACTTC. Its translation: CASETGWEGYEQYF.

The CDR3 nucleotides are TGTGCCTGGAGTAGTATGGGAGGGATCAATCAGCCCCAGCATTTT. This codes for CAWSSMGGINQPQHF. The chain employs TRBV30 and TRBJ1-5; D is unresolved. With 2 bases removed from V and 3 bases from J, the gap between germline ends came to 14 bases. The CDR3 length is 15 residues. The germline gives CDR1 GTSNPN, CDR2 SVGIG (reference sequence).

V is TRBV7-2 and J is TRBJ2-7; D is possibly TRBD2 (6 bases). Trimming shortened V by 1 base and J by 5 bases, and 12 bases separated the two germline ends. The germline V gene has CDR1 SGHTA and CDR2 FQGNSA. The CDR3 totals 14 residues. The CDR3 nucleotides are TGTGCCAGCAGCTTAGGGCGGGGAATTAACGAGCAGTACTTC. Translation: CASSLGRGINEQYF.

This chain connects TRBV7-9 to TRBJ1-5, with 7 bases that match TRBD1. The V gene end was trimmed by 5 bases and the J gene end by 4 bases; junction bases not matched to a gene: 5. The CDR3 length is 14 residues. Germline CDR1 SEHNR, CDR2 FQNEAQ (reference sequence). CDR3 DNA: TGTGCCAGCAGCGCGGGACAGATAAATCAGCCCCAGCATTTT. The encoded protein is CASSAGQINQPQHF.

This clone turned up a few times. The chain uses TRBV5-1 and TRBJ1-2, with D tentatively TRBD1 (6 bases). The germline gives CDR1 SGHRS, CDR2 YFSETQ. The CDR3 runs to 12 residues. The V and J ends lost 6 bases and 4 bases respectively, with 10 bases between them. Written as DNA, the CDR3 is TGCGCCAGCAACGAACAGGGCTATGGCTACACCTTC. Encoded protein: CASNEQGYGYTF.

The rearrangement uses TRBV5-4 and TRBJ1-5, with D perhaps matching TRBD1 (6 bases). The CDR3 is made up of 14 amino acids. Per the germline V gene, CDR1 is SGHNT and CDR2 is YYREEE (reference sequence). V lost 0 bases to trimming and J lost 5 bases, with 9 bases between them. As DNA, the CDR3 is TGTGCCAGCAGCTTGGACAGGGCGGATCAGCCCCAGCATTTT. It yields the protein CASSLDRADQPQHF.

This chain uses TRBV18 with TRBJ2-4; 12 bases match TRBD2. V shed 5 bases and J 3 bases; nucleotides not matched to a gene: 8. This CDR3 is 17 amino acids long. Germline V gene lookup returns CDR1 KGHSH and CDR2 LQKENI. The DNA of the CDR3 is TGTGCCAGCTCAGTGGCTAGCGGGGGGGCCGTCAAAAACATTCAGTACTTC. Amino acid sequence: CASSVASGGAVKNIQYF.

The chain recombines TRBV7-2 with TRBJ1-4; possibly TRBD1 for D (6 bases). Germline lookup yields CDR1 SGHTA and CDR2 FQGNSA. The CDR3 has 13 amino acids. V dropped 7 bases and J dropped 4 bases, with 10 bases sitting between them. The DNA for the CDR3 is TGTGCCAGCACTCGACAGGTTAATGAAAAACTGTTTTTT. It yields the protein CASTRQVNEKLFF.

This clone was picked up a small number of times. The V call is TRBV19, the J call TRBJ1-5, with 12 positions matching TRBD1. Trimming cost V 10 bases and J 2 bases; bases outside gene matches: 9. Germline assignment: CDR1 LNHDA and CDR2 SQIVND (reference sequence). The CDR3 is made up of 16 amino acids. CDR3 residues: CATRDRGRLGNQPQHF. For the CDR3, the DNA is TGTGCCACCAGGGACAGGGGGCGGCTCGGCAATCAGCCCCAGCATTTT.

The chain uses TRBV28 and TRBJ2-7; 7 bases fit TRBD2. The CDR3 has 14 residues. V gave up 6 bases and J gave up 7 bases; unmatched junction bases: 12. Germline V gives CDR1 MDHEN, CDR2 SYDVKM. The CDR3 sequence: CASSGSSGIWEQYF. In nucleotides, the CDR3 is TGTGCCAGCAGCGGATCTAGCGGTATCTGGGAGCAGTACTTC.

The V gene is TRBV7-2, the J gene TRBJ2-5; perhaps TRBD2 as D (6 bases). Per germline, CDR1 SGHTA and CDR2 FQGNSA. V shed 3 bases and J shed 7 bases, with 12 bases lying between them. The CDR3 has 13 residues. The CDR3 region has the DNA TGTGCCAGCAGCTTTGGGGGACTTGGGACCCAGTACTTC. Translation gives CASSFGGLGTQYF.

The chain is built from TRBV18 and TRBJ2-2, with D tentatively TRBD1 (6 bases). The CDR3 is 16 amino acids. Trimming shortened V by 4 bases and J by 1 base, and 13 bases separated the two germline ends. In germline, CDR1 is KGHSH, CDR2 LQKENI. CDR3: CASSQETGWNTGELFF. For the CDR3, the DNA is TGTGCCAGCTCACAAGAGACAGGTTGGAACACCGGGGAGCTGTTTTTT.

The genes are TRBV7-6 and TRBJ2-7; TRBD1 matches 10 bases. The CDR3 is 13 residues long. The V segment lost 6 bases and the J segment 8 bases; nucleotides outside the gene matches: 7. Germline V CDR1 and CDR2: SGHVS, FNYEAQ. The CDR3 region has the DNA TGTGCCAGCAGGGAGACAGGGGGCGCGAAGCAGTACTTC. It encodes CASRETGGAKQYF.

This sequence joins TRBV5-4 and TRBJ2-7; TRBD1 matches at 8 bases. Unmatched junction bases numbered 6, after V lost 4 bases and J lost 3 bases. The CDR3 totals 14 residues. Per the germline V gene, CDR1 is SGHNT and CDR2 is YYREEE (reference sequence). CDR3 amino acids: CASSTPGGDYEQYF. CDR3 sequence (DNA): TGTGCCAGCAGCACTCCAGGGGGCGACTACGAGCAGTACTTC.

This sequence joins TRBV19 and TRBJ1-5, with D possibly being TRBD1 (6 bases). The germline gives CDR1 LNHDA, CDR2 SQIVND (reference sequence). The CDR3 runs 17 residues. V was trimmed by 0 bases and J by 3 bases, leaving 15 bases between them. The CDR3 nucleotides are TGTGCCAGTAGTATAGACCCAACAGGGATAGTCAATCAGCCCCAGCATTTT. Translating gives CASSIDPTGIVNQPQHF.

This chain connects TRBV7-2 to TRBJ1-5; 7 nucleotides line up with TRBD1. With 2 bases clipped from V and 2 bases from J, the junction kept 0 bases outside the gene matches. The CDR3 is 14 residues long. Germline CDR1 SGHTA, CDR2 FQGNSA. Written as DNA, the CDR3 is TGTGCCAGCAGCTTAACAGGGGGCAATCAGCCCCAGCATTTT. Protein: CASSLTGGNQPQHF.

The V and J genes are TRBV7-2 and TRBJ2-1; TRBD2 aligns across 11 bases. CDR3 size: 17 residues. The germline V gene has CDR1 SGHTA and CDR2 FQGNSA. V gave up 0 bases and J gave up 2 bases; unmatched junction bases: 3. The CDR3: CASSLAFSGRAYNEQFF. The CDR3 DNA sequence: TGTGCCAGCAGCTTAGCCTTTAGCGGGAGGGCCTACAATGAGCAGTTCTTC. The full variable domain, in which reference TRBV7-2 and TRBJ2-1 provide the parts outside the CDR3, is GAGVSQSPSNKVTEKGKDVELRCDPISGHTALYWYRQSLGQGLEFLIYFQGNSAPDKSGLPSDRFSAERTGGSVSTLTIQRTQQEDSAVYLCASSLAFSGRAYNEQFFGPGTRLTVL.

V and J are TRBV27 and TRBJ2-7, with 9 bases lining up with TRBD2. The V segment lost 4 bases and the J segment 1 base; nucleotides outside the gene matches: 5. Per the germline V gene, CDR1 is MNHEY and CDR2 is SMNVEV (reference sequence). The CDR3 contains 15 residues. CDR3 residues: CASSSKRGVSYEQYF. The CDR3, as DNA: TGTGCCAGCAGTTCAAAGCGGGGGGTTTCCTACGAGCAGTACTTC.

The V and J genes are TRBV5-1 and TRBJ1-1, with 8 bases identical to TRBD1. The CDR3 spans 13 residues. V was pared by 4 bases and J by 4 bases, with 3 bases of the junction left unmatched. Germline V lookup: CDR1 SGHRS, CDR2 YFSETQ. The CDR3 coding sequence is TGCGCCAGCAGCACACAGGGGGTCACTGAAGCTTTCTTT. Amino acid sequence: CASSTQGVTEAFF.

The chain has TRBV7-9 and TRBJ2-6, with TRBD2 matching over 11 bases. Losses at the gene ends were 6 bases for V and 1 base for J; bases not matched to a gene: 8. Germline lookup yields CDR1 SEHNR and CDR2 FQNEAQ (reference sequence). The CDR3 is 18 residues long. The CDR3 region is CASRPGLAEVSGANVLTF. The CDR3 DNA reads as TGTGCCAGCAGGCCGGGACTAGCGGAAGTTTCTGGGGCCAACGTCCTGACTTTC.

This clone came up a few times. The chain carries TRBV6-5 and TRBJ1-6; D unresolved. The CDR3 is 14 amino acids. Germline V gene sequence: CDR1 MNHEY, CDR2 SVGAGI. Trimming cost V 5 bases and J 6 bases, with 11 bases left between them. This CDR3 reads CASSLGRGNSPLHF. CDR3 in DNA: TGTGCCAGCAGTCTAGGACGGGGTAATTCACCCCTCCACTTT.

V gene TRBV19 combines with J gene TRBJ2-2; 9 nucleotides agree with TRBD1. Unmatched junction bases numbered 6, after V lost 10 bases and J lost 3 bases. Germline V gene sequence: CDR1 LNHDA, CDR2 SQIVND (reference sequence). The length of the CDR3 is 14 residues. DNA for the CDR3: TGTGCCACCCTAGACAGGGGGGACACCGGGGAGCTGTTTTTT. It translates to CATLDRGDTGELFF.

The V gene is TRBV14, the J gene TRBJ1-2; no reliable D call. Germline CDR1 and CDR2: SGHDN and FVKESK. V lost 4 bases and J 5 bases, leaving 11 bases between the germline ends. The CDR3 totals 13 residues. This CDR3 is CASSRGRRYGYTF. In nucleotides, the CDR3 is TGTGCCAGCAGCCGAGGGAGGCGATATGGCTACACCTTC.

The CDR3 region has the DNA TGTGCCAGTAGCCTGAGGGGGTCTAAGGACGAGCAGTACTTC. Its translation: CASSLRGSKDEQYF. This chain connects TRBV19 to TRBJ2-7, with a weak D call TRBD1 (6 bases). Trimming took off 6 bases at V and 5 bases at J, with 17 bases between the two ends. This CDR3 spans 14 amino acids. The germline V gene has CDR1 LNHDA and CDR2 SQIVND (reference sequence). Supplemented by reference TRBV19 and TRBJ2-7, the full variable domain reads DGGITQSPKYLFRKEGQNVTLSCEQNLNHDAMYWYRQDPGQGLRLIYYSQIVNDFQKGDIAEGYSVSREKKESFPLTVTSAQKNPTAFYLCASSLRGSKDEQYFGPGTRLTVT.

This CDR3 reads CASSQLAGVLSYEQYF. The DNA for the CDR3 is TGTGCCAGCAGCCAACTAGCGGGAGTACTATCCTACGAGCAGTACTTC. This rearrangement joins TRBV11-2 to TRBJ2-7; 11 bases align to TRBD2. The CDR3 extends over 16 amino acids. CDR1 and CDR2 (germline): SGHAT, FQNNGV. The V segment lost 5 bases and the J segment 1 base; nucleotides outside the gene matches: 7.

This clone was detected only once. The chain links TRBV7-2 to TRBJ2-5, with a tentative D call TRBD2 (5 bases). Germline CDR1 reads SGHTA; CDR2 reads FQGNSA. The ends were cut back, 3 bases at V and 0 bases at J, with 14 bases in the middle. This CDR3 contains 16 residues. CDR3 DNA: TGTGCCAGCAGCTTTCAACTAGTGGGCCACCAAGAGACCCAGTACTTC. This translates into CASSFQLVGHQETQYF.

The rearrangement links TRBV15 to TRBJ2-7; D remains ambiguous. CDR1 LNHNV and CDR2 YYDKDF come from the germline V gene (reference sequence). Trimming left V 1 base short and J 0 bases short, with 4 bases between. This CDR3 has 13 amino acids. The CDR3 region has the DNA TGTGCCACCAGCAGAGTAGACTCCTACGAGCAGTACTTC. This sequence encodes CATSRVDSYEQYF.

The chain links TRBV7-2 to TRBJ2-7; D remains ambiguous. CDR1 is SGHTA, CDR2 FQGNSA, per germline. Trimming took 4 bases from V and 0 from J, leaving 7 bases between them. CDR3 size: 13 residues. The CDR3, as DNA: TGTGCCAGCAGCTCCGCTAGCTCCTACGAGCAGTACTTC. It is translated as CASSSASSYEQYF. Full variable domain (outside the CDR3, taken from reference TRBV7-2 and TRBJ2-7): GAGVSQSPSNKVTEKGKDVELRCDPISGHTALYWYRQSLGQGLEFLIYFQGNSAPDKSGLPSDRFSAERTGGSVSTLTIQRTQQEDSAVYLCASSSASSYEQYFGPGTRLTVT.

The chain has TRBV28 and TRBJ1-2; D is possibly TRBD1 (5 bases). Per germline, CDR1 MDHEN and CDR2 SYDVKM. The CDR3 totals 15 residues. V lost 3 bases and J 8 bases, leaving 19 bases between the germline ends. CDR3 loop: CASSFPQGRSWGYTF. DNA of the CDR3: TGTGCCAGCAGTTTTCCTCAGGGCCGATCTTGGGGCTACACCTTC.

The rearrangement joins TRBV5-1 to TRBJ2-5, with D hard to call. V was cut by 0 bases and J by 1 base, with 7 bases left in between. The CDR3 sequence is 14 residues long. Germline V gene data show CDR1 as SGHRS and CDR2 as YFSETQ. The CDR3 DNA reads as TGCGCCAGCAGCTTGGGACCAGGCCAAGAGACCCAGTACTTC. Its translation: CASSLGPGQETQYF.